A selection of T cell receptor beta chains follows, all from one sample in a study of spatial heterogeneity in lung cancer. Via MiXCR, TCRdb re-called the 5' RACE reads, giving one row per CDR3 protein. Here the sample spans roughly 16,000 distinct CDR3 sequences, roughly 6.2% being singletons. Specimen: lung tumor tissue, collected at surgery. The receptors here all came from a male donor with early-stage non-small cell lung cancer. CDR3s include the opening cysteine and the closing phenylalanine or tryptophan. A D gene is named only where the DNA matches it firmly. The size field is filled for only some rows; it gives once, few, many or a size class.

J,D,V,size,CDR3,DNA
TRBJ1-5,.,TRBV12-3/TRBV12-4,many,CASTGVGGNQPQHF,TGTGCCAGCACTGGCGTGGGTGGCAATCAGCCCCAGCATTTT
TRBJ1-5,.,TRBV20-1,many,CSARPAGSNQPQHF,TGCAGTGCTAGACCTGCAGGTAGCAATCAGCCCCAGCATTTT
TRBJ1-4,.,TRBV20-1,many,CSAGDGWGNEKLFF,TGCAGTGCTGGGGACGGATGGGGGAATGAAAAACTGTTTTTT
TRBJ1-6,.,TRBV11-2,.,CASSLGRANSPLHF,TGTGCCAGCAGCTTAGGTCGGGCTAATTCACCCCTCCACTTT
TRBJ2-2,TRBD2,TRBV6-5,many,CASSSAGLAGVSPTGELFF,TGTGCCAGCAGTTCGGCGGGACTAGCGGGGGTGTCACCTACCGGGGAGCTGTTTTTT
TRBJ2-4,TRBD2,TRBV5-1,.,CASSLARGNPFGNIQYF,TGCGCCAGCAGCTTGGCGCGGGGGAACCCCTTTGGCAACATTCAGTACTTC
TRBJ2-5,.,TRBV18,many,CASSPGETQYF,TGTGCCAGCTCACCAGGAGAGACCCAGTACTTC
TRBJ2-7,.,TRBV27,many,CASSLKAGPYEQYF,TGTGCCAGCAGTTTAAAGGCTGGACCCTACGAGCAGTACTTC
TRBJ1-1,.,TRBV30,.,CAWSADSNTEAFF,TGTGCCTGGAGTGCAGATTCGAACACTGAAGCTTTCTTT
TRBJ2-3,.,TRBV29-1,.,CSVEEGDTQYF,TGCAGCGTTGAAGAAGGGGATACGCAGTATTTT
TRBJ1-3,.,TRBV19,.,CASRQISGNTIYF,TGTGCCAGCCGACAGATCTCTGGAAACACCATATATTTT
TRBJ1-5,.,TRBV4-2,many,CASSQGGEGNQPQHF,TGTGCCAGCAGCCAAGGAGGGGAAGGCAATCAGCCCCAGCATTTT
TRBJ1-4,TRBD1,TRBV20-1,many,CSAVGQGAKPTNEKLFF,TGCAGTGCGGTTGGACAGGGGGCAAAGCCAACTAATGAAAAACTGTTTTTT
TRBJ2-1,TRBD2,TRBV7-9,many,CASKFGTSANNEQFF,TGTGCCAGCAAATTCGGGACTAGCGCGAACAATGAGCAGTTCTTC
TRBJ2-1,.,TRBV6-1,many,CASSEGAGWNEQFF,TGTGCCAGCAGTGAAGGGGCAGGGTGGAATGAGCAGTTCTTC
TRBJ1-2,.,TRBV28,.,CASSLGQSSYGYTF,TGTGCCAGCAGCCTCGGACAGAGCAGCTATGGCTACACCTTC
TRBJ1-1,.,TRBV18,many,CASSLWGANTEAFF,TGTGCCAGCTCACTCTGGGGGGCGAACACTGAAGCTTTCTTT
TRBJ1-2,TRBD1,TRBV7-2,.,CASSLGPGQGIGGYTF,TGTGCCAGCAGCTTAGGTCCGGGACAGGGGATTGGCGGCTACACCTTC
TRBJ2-1,TRBD2,TRBV28,many,CASSLITGGSYNEQFF,TGTGCCAGCAGTTTAATCACGGGAGGCTCCTACAATGAGCAGTTCTTC
TRBJ2-6,.,TRBV7-2,many,CASRDRANVLTF,TGTGCCAGCCGGGACAGGGCCAACGTCCTGACTTTC
TRBJ2-1,TRBD1,TRBV9,many,CASSVDTGGNNEQFF,TGTGCCAGCAGCGTAGACACAGGGGGTAACAATGAGCAGTTCTTC
TRBJ2-5,TRBD1,TRBV5-4,many,CASRSGTGVQETQYF,TGTGCCAGCAGGTCCGGGACAGGGGTCCAAGAGACCCAGTACTTC
TRBJ2-1,TRBD1,TRBV6-1,many,CASSRKGASRDNEQFF,TGTGCCAGCAGCCGCAAGGGGGCTAGCAGAGACAATGAGCAGTTCTTC
TRBJ2-7,.,TRBV29-1,many,CSVRGTSEQYF,TGCAGCGTTCGCGGGACTTCCGAGCAGTACTTC
TRBJ2-2,.,TRBV7-2,many,CASSPWTGNTGELFF,TGTGCCAGCAGCCCATGGACTGGGAACACCGGGGAGCTGTTTTTT
TRBJ1-2,TRBD1,TRBV29-1,many,CSVGGTGDYYGYTF,TGCAGCGTTGGGGGGACAGGGGACTACTATGGCTACACCTTC
TRBJ2-7,TRBD1,TRBV5-6,many,CASSLYPGTGGEQYF,TGTGCCAGCAGCTTGTATCCCGGGACAGGCGGCGAGCAGTACTTC
TRBJ2-5,.,TRBV3-1,many,CASSPPGKETQYF,TGTGCCAGCAGTCCTCCAGGGAAAGAGACCCAGTACTTC
TRBJ2-1,TRBD2,TRBV9,many,CASSVGIAGYNNEQFF,TGTGCCAGCAGCGTAGGGATAGCGGGTTATAACAATGAGCAGTTCTTC
TRBJ2-7,.,TRBV7-9,many,CASSLRPYEQYF,TGTGCCAGCAGCCTAAGACCCTACGAGCAGTACTTC
TRBJ2-3,TRBD2,TRBV28,many,CASSGGLAALNTQYF,TGTGCCAGCAGTGGGGGACTAGCGGCTTTAAATACGCAGTATTTT
TRBJ1-5,.,TRBV20-1,many,CSAPQEGSGSSNQPQHF,TGCAGTGCCCCCCAAGAAGGGTCAGGGTCTAGCAATCAGCCCCAGCATTTT
TRBJ2-7,.,TRBV13,.,CASSYSGRNPGEQYF,TGTGCCAGCAGCTACTCCGGGCGAAATCCCGGCGAGCAGTACTTC
TRBJ2-7,TRBD1,TRBV7-2,many,CASSPGTGHYEQYF,TGTGCCAGCAGCCCAGGGACAGGGCACTACGAGCAGTACTTC
TRBJ2-5,.,TRBV5-1,many,CASSLVSTQETQYF,TGCGCCAGCAGCTTGGTGTCTACTCAAGAGACCCAGTACTTC
TRBJ2-7,.,TRBV4-1,many,CASSQKTGYEQYF,TGCGCCAGCAGCCAAAAAACAGGCTACGAGCAGTACTTC
TRBJ2-7,TRBD1,TRBV6-5,many,CASTTPGGEQYF,TGTGCCAGCACCACACCAGGGGGCGAGCAGTACTTC
TRBJ2-1,TRBD2,TRBV6-2/TRBV6-3,many,CASSYYPGLAGRVDEQFF,TGTGCCAGCAGTTACTACCCCGGACTAGCGGGACGCGTCGATGAGCAGTTCTTC
TRBJ2-2,.,TRBV5-1,many,CASSLSPTTGELFF,TGCGCCAGCAGCTTGAGCCCCACCACCGGGGAGCTGTTTTTT
TRBJ2-2,.,TRBV7-3,many,CASSPVNTGELFF,TGTGCCAGCAGCCCGGTAAACACCGGGGAGCTGTTTTTT
TRBJ1-5,.,TRBV2,many,CASSDVMGGVQPQHF,TGTGCCAGCAGTGATGTGATGGGGGGCGTTCAGCCCCAGCATTTT
TRBJ2-3,TRBD2,TRBV15,many,CATSATSGGGDTQYF,TGTGCCACCAGCGCCACTAGCGGGGGAGGAGATACGCAGTATTTT
TRBJ1-3,.,TRBV6-6,many,CASSALGRARNTIYF,TGTGCCAGCAGCGCGCTGGGGCGGGCAAGAAACACCATATATTTT
TRBJ2-2,TRBD1,TRBV29-1,many,CSVRTGGDTGELFF,TGCAGCGTCCGGACAGGGGGCGACACCGGGGAGCTGTTTTTT
TRBJ1-1,TRBD1,TRBV10-2,.,CASSGDRVTEAFF,TGCGCCAGCAGTGGGGACAGGGTCACTGAAGCTTTCTTT
TRBJ2-7,.,TRBV20-1,.,CSARDQGVSYEQYF,TGCAGTGCTAGAGATCAAGGGGTCTCCTACGAGCAGTACTTC
TRBJ1-2,.,TRBV7-2,.,CASSLGPGLWGNYGYTF,TGTGCCAGCAGCTTGGGTCCGGGACTCTGGGGGAACTATGGCTACACCTTC
TRBJ1-6,TRBD1,TRBV12-3/TRBV12-4,few,CASSFSGQINSPLHF,TGTGCCAGCAGTTTTTCGGGACAGATTAATTCACCCCTCCACTTT
TRBJ1-5,.,TRBV28,many,CASSFVGAVHQPQHF,TGTGCCAGCAGTTTTGTGGGCGCAGTCCATCAGCCCCAGCATTTT
TRBJ2-3,.,TRBV20-1,many,CSARDPSYRTDTQYF,TGCAGTGCTAGAGATCCCAGCTATCGCACAGATACGCAGTATTTT
TRBJ2-3,.,TRBV4-1,many,CASSQEPGTDTQYF,TGCGCCAGCAGCCAAGAGCCTGGCACAGATACGCAGTATTTT
TRBJ2-1,TRBD2,TRBV20-1,many,CSARWPWGGNEQFF,TGCAGTGCTAGATGGCCTTGGGGGGGCAATGAGCAGTTCTTC
TRBJ2-3,.,TRBV28,many,CASSTPIDTQYF,TGTGCCAGCAGTACTCCGATAGATACGCAGTATTTT
TRBJ2-7,.,TRBV24-1,few,CATSAGTLHYEQYF,TGTGCCACCAGTGCCGGGACTCTTCACTACGAGCAGTACTTC
TRBJ2-7,.,TRBV5-1,medium-sized,CASSLDGSYEQYF,TGCGCCAGCAGCCTGGACGGTTCCTACGAGCAGTACTTC
TRBJ2-7,TRBD2,TRBV6-5,.,CASRRSLAGERSYEQYF,TGTGCCAGCAGACGCTCTTTAGCGGGAGAGCGCAGCTACGAGCAGTACTTC
TRBJ1-6,TRBD1,TRBV7-2,many,CASSGQGYSPLHF,TGTGCCAGCAGCGGACAGGGATATTCACCCCTCCACTTT
TRBJ2-1,.,TRBV20-1,many,CSASQVVRDNEQFF,TGCAGTGCTAGTCAGGTGGTCAGAGACAATGAGCAGTTCTTC
TRBJ2-7,.,TRBV5-5,many,CASSLFWGRDEQYF,TGTGCCAGCAGCTTGTTTTGGGGGCGCGACGAGCAGTACTTC
TRBJ2-2,.,TRBV6-1,many,CASSEALGNTGELFF,TGTGCCAGCAGTGAAGCGCTTGGGAACACCGGGGAGCTGTTTTTT